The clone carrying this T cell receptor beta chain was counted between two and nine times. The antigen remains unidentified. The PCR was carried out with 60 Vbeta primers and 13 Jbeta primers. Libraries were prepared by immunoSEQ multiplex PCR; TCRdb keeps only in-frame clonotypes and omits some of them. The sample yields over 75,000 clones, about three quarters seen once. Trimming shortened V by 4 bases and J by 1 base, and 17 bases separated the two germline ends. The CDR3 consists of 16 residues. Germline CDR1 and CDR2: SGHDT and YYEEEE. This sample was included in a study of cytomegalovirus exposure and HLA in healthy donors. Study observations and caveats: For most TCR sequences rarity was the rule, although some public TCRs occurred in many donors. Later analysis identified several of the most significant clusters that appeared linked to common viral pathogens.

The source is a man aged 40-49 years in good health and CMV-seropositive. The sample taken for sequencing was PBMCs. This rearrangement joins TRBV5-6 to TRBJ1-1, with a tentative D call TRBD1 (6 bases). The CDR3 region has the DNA TGTGCCAGCAGCCCTGGGGGGGGCTCAAGGAACACTGAAGCTTTCTTT. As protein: CASSPGGGSRNTEAFF.